Below, 15 T cell receptor beta chains from the same sample are listed, as sequenced in a study of CD8+ T cells in alopecia areata. This sample's treatment: oral pan-JAK inhibitor, 5-10 mg twice daily. It was cDNA, reverse transcribed from extracted RNA, that served as the sequencing template. Profiled with immunoSEQ multiplex PCR; TCRdb holds only in-frame clones, not every one. Of over 90,000 clones in the sample, 80% to 90% were seen once. Here the sequenced sample was CD8+ T cells sorted from blood, taken between weeks 30 and 35, from a patient treated with tofacitinib. The receptor set was obtained from a human donor with alopecia areata.

As DNA, the CDR3 is TGTGCCAGCAGCTTGTCCAAGTCGGCGTTCTCAGAGACCCAGTACTTC. Translating gives CASSLSKSAFSETQYF. This chain links TRBV5-6 with TRBJ2-5; D gene unclear. Germline CDR1 and CDR2: SGHDT and YYEEEE. Between the trimmed V and J ends, which lost 1 base and 4 bases, there was a span of 17 bases. This CDR3 has 16 amino acids.

The chain has TRBV5-1 and TRBJ1-1, with D maybe TRBD1 (6 bases). The CDR3 loop spans 15 amino acids. CDR1 SGHRS and CDR2 YFSETQ come from the germline V gene. Trimming shortened V by 0 bases and J by 1 base, and 10 bases separated the two germline ends. The DNA for the CDR3 is TGCGCCAGCAGCTTGGAGCAGGGGACGAACACTGAAGCTTTCTTT. Its protein is CASSLEQGTNTEAFF.

The V call is TRBV7-9, the J call TRBJ2-7, with D maybe TRBD1 (6 bases). Trimming removed 7 bases from V and 1 base from J, with 14 bases in between. Germline-derived CDR1 and CDR2 are SEHNR and FQNEAQ (reference sequence). This CDR3 spans 14 amino acids. The CDR3: CASTTGTLSYEQYF. The CDR3 region has the DNA TGTGCCAGCACCACCGGGACACTGTCCTACGAGCAGTACTTC.

The chain carries TRBV7-9 and TRBJ1-4; maybe TRBD1 (5 bases). V lost 4 bases, J lost 0 bases, and 9 bases lay in between. The CDR3 sequence is 15 residues long. Germline CDR1 and CDR2: SEHNR and FQNEAQ (reference sequence). The CDR3 DNA is TGTGCCAGCAGCTCGCCGGGACCAACTAATGAAAAACTGTTTTTT. Protein sequence: CASSSPGPTNEKLFF. Filled out from reference TRBV7-9 and TRBJ1-4, the complete variable domain reads DTGVSQNPRHKITKRGQNVTFRCDPISEHNRLYWYRQTLGQGPEFLTYFQNEAQLEKSRLLSDRFSAERPKGSFSTLEIQRTEQGDSAMYLCASSSPGPTNEKLFFGSGTQLSVL.

The rearrangement uses TRBV29-1 and TRBJ1-1, with a possible D match to TRBD1 (5 bases). V lost 0 bases and J 7 bases, leaving 9 bases between the germline ends. Germline values: CDR1 SQVTM, CDR2 ANQGSEA. This CDR3 has 12 residues. The CDR3 DNA reads TGCAGCGTTGAAGATGAGGGGCTTGAAGCTTTCTTT. It is translated as CSVEDEGLEAFF. Filled out from reference TRBV29-1 and TRBJ1-1, the complete variable domain reads SAVISQKPSRDICQRGTSLTIQCQVDSQVTMMFWYRQQPGQSLTLIATANQGSEATYESGFVIDKFPISRPNLTFSTLTVSNMSPEDSSIYLCSVEDEGLEAFFGQGTRLTVV.

This rearrangement joins TRBV10-2 to TRBJ2-2; TRBD1 aligns across 7 bases. The V and J ends lost 9 bases and 2 bases, in that order; junction bases with no gene match: 3. The CDR3 has 13 amino acids. Germline CDR1 WSHSY, CDR2 SAAADI. CDR3 nucleotides: TGCGCCAGGAGACAGGGTAACACCGGGGAGCTGTTTTTT. Its protein product is CARRQGNTGELFF.

J is TRBJ2-7 and V is TRBV29-1; TRBD1 is a possible D gene (7 bases). The CDR3 loop spans 14 amino acids. Trimming cost V 5 bases and J 2 bases, with 16 bases left between them. From germline, CDR1 is SQVTM and CDR2 ANQGSEA. For the CDR3, the DNA is TGCAGCGTTAACTGGGGGGACAGACCCTACGAGCAGTACTTC. It specifies CSVNWGDRPYEQYF.

The V gene is TRBV2, the J gene TRBJ2-7; TRBD2 matches 10 bases. The CDR3 extends over 17 amino acids. Trimming at V came to 2 bases and at J to 5 bases, leaving 12 bases not matched to a gene. Germline V gene sequence: CDR1 SNHLY, CDR2 FYNNEI. CDR3 region: CASSEYASGSTTHEQYF. In nucleotides, the CDR3 is TGTGCCAGCAGTGAATATGCTAGCGGGAGTACTACGCACGAGCAGTACTTC.

The V call is TRBV4-1, the J call TRBJ2-7; 9 positions agree with TRBD1. This CDR3 has 16 residues. The trim removed 5 bases at V and 5 bases at J, leaving 13 bases unmatched. Germline V CDR1 and CDR2: MGHRA, YSYEKL. In nucleotides, the CDR3 is TGCGCCAGCAGCGGCACCCGGACAGGGGTCCCCCACGAGCAGTACTTC. Translation gives CASSGTRTGVPHEQYF.

This clone has just one count. The chain employs TRBV14 and TRBJ2-5; D gene uncertain. Germline values: CDR1 SGHDN, CDR2 FVKESK. This CDR3 comprises 18 residues. V was shortened by 0 bases and J by 1 base, with 18 bases between the two germline ends. In DNA, the CDR3 is TGTGCCAGCAGCCAAGATTCGTTGCCCGGTCCACTCCAAGAGACCCAGTACTTC. This sequence encodes CASSQDSLPGPLQETQYF. Looking up the rest from reference TRBV14 and TRBJ2-5 gives the full variable domain: EAGVTQFPSHSVIEKGQTVTLRCDPISGHDNLYWYRRVMGKEIKFLLHFVKESKQDESGMPNNRFLAERTGGTYSTLKVQPAELEDSGVYFCASSQDSLPGPLQETQYFGPGTRLLVL.

Only a few counts were recorded for this clone. V usage is TRBV29-1 and J usage is TRBJ2-3; 8 nucleotides agree with TRBD1. From germline, CDR1 is SQVTM and CDR2 ANQGSEA. J was trimmed by 5 bases and V by 4 bases; bases with no gene match: 11. The CDR3 is made up of 15 amino acids. The CDR3 sequence is CSVVGPGGLGDTQYF. The CDR3 coding sequence is TGCAGCGTTGTAGGCCCAGGGGGCTTGGGAGATACGCAGTATTTT.

The chain joins TRBV21-1 to TRBJ2-1; the table names TRBD2, a call not compared with the DNA. TRBV21-1 is annotated as a pseudogene. The CDR3 sequence is 14 residues long. Written as DNA, the CDR3 is TGTGCCAGCAGCAAAGACGAGGACTACAATGAGCAGTTCTTC. Translated, it gives CASSKDEDYNEQFF.

The chain employs TRBV9 and TRBJ2-7, with 13 positions matching TRBD2. V lost 4 bases and J lost 4; bases outside the gene matches: 8. CDR3 length: 16 residues. Germline-derived CDR1 and CDR2 are SGDLS and YYNGEE. DNA for the CDR3: TGTGCCAGCAGCATATCGGGACTAGCGGGAAGTTACGAGCAGTACTTC. Protein: CASSISGLAGSYEQYF.

The rearrangement uses TRBV11-2 and TRBJ1-1; possible D gene TRBD1, 5 bases. The germline CDR1 and CDR2 sequences are SGHAT and FQNNGV. CDR3 length equals 14 residues. V lost 5 bases, J lost 1 base, and 11 bases lay in between. The DNA for the CDR3 is TGTGCCAGCAGCCCGGGACGCAAGAACACTGAAGCTTTCTTT. Encoded protein: CASSPGRKNTEAFF.

The CDR3 spells CAWSPTGSGEKLFF. CDR3 coding DNA: TGTGCCTGGAGTCCAACAGGGTCGGGAGAAAAACTGTTTTTT. V and J are TRBV30 and TRBJ1-4, with D possibly TRBD1 on 6 matching bases. The length of the CDR3 is 14 residues. V was clipped by 2 bases and J by 8 bases, with 15 bases between them. Germline-derived CDR1 and CDR2 are GTSNPN and SVGIG (reference sequence).